This TCR beta chain derives from a study of Graves' ophthalmopathy and Graves' hyperthyroidism (dated by TCRdb to about 2018). Broadly, across the study: Peripheral blood was collected before any treatment was given, at the time of initial diagnosis. To tell Graves' ophthalmopathy apart from Graves' hyperthyroidism, and to predict which patients would progress to ophthalmopathy, the study relied on TCR beta repertoire signatures. In total, 135 blood samples were TCR-sequenced: fewer than 50 ophthalmopathy, 75 hyperthyroidism and some 17 hyperthyroidism-to-ophthalmopathy patients. A discovery set of 100 patients (43 ophthalmopathy, some 58 stable hyperthyroidism) was enrolled to explore V-J signatures distinguishing ophthalmopathy from hyperthyroidism. For independent validation, a separate cohort was made up of approximately 18 hyperthyroidism patients plus 17 patients who later progressed from hyperthyroidism to ophthalmopathy. In more than five hyperthyroidism patients, the T-cell repertoires found in thyroid tissue were compared with those found in blood. Following sample collection, hyperthyroidism patients were given methimazole at a starting dose of 30 mg daily, and ophthalmopathy patients were given high-dose intravenous methylprednisolone. For training and testing, the 100 or so patients in the discovery cohort were randomly divided in a 7:3 ratio.

Ophthalmopathy patients were characterized by moderately to severely active disease, a Clinical Activity Score of at least 3, a NOSPECS grade of at least 4, and a disease duration under 3 months. Patients were excluded if they had other autoimmune diseases, uncontrolled infections, pregnancy or lactation. Clinical symptoms, serum thyroxine, TRAb, thyroid ultrasound and orbital computed tomography were used for diagnosis. PBMCs were isolated from approximately 10 ml of fresh peripheral blood by Ficoll-Paque density gradient centrifugation. Total RNA was extracted using Trizol reagent, and RNA quality was checked on an Agilent 2100 Bioanalyzer. For repertoire sequencing, TCR beta CDR3 regions were amplified from RNA transcripts. The first round of RT-PCR was done with HTBI primers and the Qiagen OneStep RT-PCR kit, and was followed by a second round of multiplex PCR, then size selection and purification. The libraries underwent paired-end sequencing with 100 bp reads on an Illumina HiSeq2000. The study's processing was this. SOAPnuke was used to process the reads, removing any read that contained adapters or uncalled bases, had a mean Phred below 15, or lacked an exact match to the constant primer or identifier. High-quality paired reads were merged with COPE v1.2.5. Unique nucleotide sequences were defined as clonotypes and aligned to IMGT TRB V, D and J references using MiTCR v1.1. Only V-J combinations with frequency above 0.0001 were analysed, covering about 99% of repertoires. A TCR clonal expansion and chaos score per V-J combination was defined as the ratio of F50 clonal expansion to chaos observed in the TCRdist matrix. Features were reduced by Welch's t-statistics and random forest to around 14 V-J combinations, which fed a naive Bayes classifier. Thyroid-blood repertoire similarity was quantified with the Morisita-Horn index. TCRdb reworked the public reads: Q25 trimming with fastp, MiXCR clone assembly, productive beta chains retained. CDR3 protein duplicates are merged, each entry listing the most common genes and DNA. TCRdb's processing, not the authors', yielded these V and J calls. A total of approximately 460,000 distinct CDR3 sequences appear in this sample, around 15% of them only once. Of the sample, 9.8% falls within the top ten clones.

The CDR3 spans 14 residues, from the cysteine through the phenylalanine. The DNA shown is the 42-base CDR3, in frame from base 1. Via the germline V gene, CDR1 is MNHEY and CDR2 SVGEGT. A distance of 14 bases separates the germline ends of V and J, which lose 5 bases and 7 bases respectively. This clonotype has at least ten counts. Which antigen it targets is not known. Per-base quality was not reported, and no clone a single base away is much larger than it. What the study reported, not specific to this receptor: Most expanded thyroid clonotypes with a frequency above 0.001 also appeared in blood, which suggests that blood repertoires may reflect the immune response in the thyroid. In validation, the model predicted ophthalmopathy progression with about 64% sensitivity and less than 80% specificity; 12 predicted patients were CT-confirmed with GO in a median of around 6.5 months. In cross-validation, the 13-signature model distinguished ophthalmopathy from stable hyperthyroidism with roughly 90% sensitivity and 81.08% specificity, and in the test set the corresponding values were around 78% and 73%. No statistical method was used to predetermine the sample size, and group allocation was not hidden from the investigators.

The chain uses TRBV6-2 or TRBV6-3 and TRBJ2-2; there is no confident call for the D gene. The origin of this receptor is a woman in her twenties or thirties with Graves' ophthalmopathy. Donor details come from another sample of the same person, matched by shared clones. Sequencing was carried out using blood. The DNA reads TGTGCCAGCAGTCCCAACTCCCACAGCGGGGAGCTGTTTTTT. It encodes CASSPNSHSGELFF.